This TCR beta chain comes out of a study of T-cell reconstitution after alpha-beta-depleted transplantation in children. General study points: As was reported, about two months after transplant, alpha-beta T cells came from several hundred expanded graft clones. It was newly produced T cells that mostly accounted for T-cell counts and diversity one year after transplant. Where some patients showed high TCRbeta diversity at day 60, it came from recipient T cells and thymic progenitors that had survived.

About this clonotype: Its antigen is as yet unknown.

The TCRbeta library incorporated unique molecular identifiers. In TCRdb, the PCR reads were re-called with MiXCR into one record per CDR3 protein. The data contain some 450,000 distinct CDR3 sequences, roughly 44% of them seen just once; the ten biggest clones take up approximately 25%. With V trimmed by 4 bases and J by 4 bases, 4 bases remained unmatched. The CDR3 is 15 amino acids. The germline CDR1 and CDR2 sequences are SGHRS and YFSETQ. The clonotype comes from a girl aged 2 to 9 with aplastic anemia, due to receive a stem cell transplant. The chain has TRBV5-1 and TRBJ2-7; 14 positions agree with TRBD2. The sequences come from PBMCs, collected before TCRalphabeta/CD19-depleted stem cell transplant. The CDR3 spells CASSHGTSGGYEQYF. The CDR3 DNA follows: TGCGCCAGCAGCCACGGGACTAGCGGGGGTTACGAGCAGTACTTC.